This passage covers 2 T cell receptor beta chains from one sample sequenced in a study of cytomegalovirus exposure and HLA in healthy donors. The PCR had 60 Vbeta and 13 Jbeta primers. Libraries were prepared by immunoSEQ multiplex PCR; TCRdb keeps only in-frame clonotypes and omits some of them. The sample lists fewer than 130,000 clones, approximately 79% occurring once. Specimen: PBMCs. These receptors came from a man aged 25-40 years in good health and CMV-seropositive.

The CDR3 DNA follows: TGTGCCAGCTCACCATCTAGCGGGATACAAGAGACCCAGTACTTC. Its protein product is CASSPSSGIQETQYF. This chain uses TRBV18 with TRBJ2-5, with 9 bases identical to TRBD2. Germline CDR1 reads KGHSH; CDR2 reads LQKENI. With 2 bases clipped from V and 2 bases from J, the junction kept 3 bases outside the gene matches. The CDR3 covers 15 residues.

The V gene is TRBV29-1, the J gene TRBJ2-3; D unclear. Trimming stripped 4 bases from V and 2 bases from J, with 16 bases between. Germline CDR1 reads SQVTM; CDR2 reads ANQGSEA. The CDR3 runs 15 residues. CDR3 residues: CSVALTVAVTDTQYF. The CDR3 nucleotides are TGCAGCGTTGCACTTACGGTGGCGGTCACAGATACGCAGTATTTT.